Presented here are 15 T cell receptor beta chains from one specimen sequenced in a study of human T cells and chemical hapten exposure. Time point of the sample: healthy volunteer bleed at 6 weeks. Extraction of total RNA was performed on unfractionated whole blood. MiXCR, applied by TCRdb to the RACE reads, yields one record per CDR3 protein. This sample has about 47,000 distinct CDR3 sequences, with 3.5% to 4% found just once. The sequenced sample was whole blood. The receptors originated from a human donor in good health. Some clones in this sample may be carry-over from other donors' samples.

J is TRBJ2-7 and V is TRBV5-1; D uncertain. CDR3 size: 11 residues. CDR1 and CDR2 from the germline V gene are SGHRS and YFSETQ. V lost 3 bases and J lost 6, with 7 bases in between. CDR3 DNA: TGCGCCAGCAGCTCCCATACCGAGCAGTACTTC. Translating gives CASSSHTEQYF.

The table lists this clonotype with many counts. The chain is built from TRBV7-6 and TRBJ2-4; D is unclear. In germline, CDR1 is SGHVS, CDR2 FNYEAQ. CDR3 length equals 13 residues. The germline V and J ends were trimmed by 5 bases and 1 base, with 6 bases remaining between them. CDR3 bases: TGTGCCAGCAGCCAGAACGCCAAAAACATTCAGTACTTC. Translation gives CASSQNAKNIQYF.

This clonotype was recorded at least ten times. The gene calls are TRBV12-3 or TRBV12-4 and TRBJ1-1; no reliable D call. CDR3 size: 14 residues. The V gene lost 2 bases and the J gene lost 1 base, with 8 bases spanning the gap. CDR3 in DNA: TGTGCCAGCAGTTTATCAGGAGCGAACACTGAAGCTTTCTTT. Translating it yields CASSLSGANTEAFF.

The sample holds a few counts of this clonotype. The rearrangement links TRBV12-3 or TRBV12-4 to TRBJ1-5; the match to TRBD1 covers 8 bases. The CDR3 is 15 amino acids. Trimming removed 7 bases from V and 3 bases from J; junction bases left unmatched: 8. Written as DNA, the CDR3 is TGTGCCAGCAAGCTGGGGACAGGAGACAATCAGCCCCAGCATTTT. Amino acid sequence: CASKLGTGDNQPQHF.

This clonotype showed up many times. V and J are TRBV15 and TRBJ2-4; tentatively, D is TRBD1 (6 bases). CDR1 is LNHNV, CDR2 YYDKDF, per germline (reference sequence). The V end lost 1 base, the J end lost 7 bases, and 14 bases lay between the germline ends. This CDR3 comprises 15 residues. The CDR3 reads CATSRAKGQGNIQYF. The CDR3 DNA follows: TGTGCCACCAGCAGAGCCAAGGGTCAGGGGAACATTCAGTACTTC.

V gene TRBV11-2 combines with J gene TRBJ1-4; D remains unclear. Trimming removed 1 base at V and 0 bases at J, with 6 bases between. Germline CDR1 reads SGHAT; CDR2 reads FQNNGV. This CDR3 is built from 15 residues. The chain's CDR3 is CASSLVSATNEKLFF. In DNA, the CDR3 is TGTGCCAGCAGCTTAGTCAGTGCAACTAATGAAAAACTGTTTTTT.

This clonotype was counted ten times or more. This rearrangement joins TRBV29-1 to TRBJ1-2; D gene ambiguous. CDR1 is SQVTM and CDR2 is ANQGSEA in the germline V gene. The V end lost 3 bases, the J end lost 0 bases, and 14 bases lay between the germline ends. This CDR3 is 15 amino acids long. CDR3 DNA: TGCAGCGTTGAGAGGCCAGGAGCCGCTAACTATGGCTACACCTTC. Translation gives CSVERPGAANYGYTF.

This sequence joins TRBV20-1 and TRBJ1-1; a possible D gene is TRBD1 (5 bases). Deletions cut 0 bases from V and 3 bases from J, with 11 bases between. Germline V gene data show CDR1 as DFQATT and CDR2 as SNEGSKA (reference sequence). This CDR3 contains 14 residues. Here the CDR3 reads CSARDNGRDTEAFF. In nucleotides, the CDR3 is TGCAGTGCTAGAGATAACGGCAGGGACACTGAAGCTTTCTTT.

This clonotype was counted a few times. The genes are TRBV18 and TRBJ1-5; D ambiguous. V was pared by 4 bases and J by 3 bases, with 7 bases between. The CDR3 sequence is 13 residues long. Germline assignment: CDR1 KGHSH and CDR2 LQKENI. DNA for the CDR3: TGTGCCAGCTCACGAATGGACAATCAGCCCCAGCATTTT. This sequence encodes CASSRMDNQPQHF.

This clonotype was seen only a few times. The rearrangement links TRBV10-3 to TRBJ1-5; D is possibly TRBD1 (5 bases). The CDR3 runs to 15 residues. Per germline, CDR1 ENHRY and CDR2 SYGVKD. V lost 0 bases, J lost 0 bases, and 6 bases lay in between. The DNA of the CDR3 is TGTGCCATCAGTGAGTCGGGGACTAGCAATCAGCCCCAGCATTTT. Translation: CAISESGTSNQPQHF.

This clonotype appeared many times. This rearrangement joins TRBV12-3 or TRBV12-4 to TRBJ2-5, with D uncertain. CDR3 length equals 12 residues. V was clipped by 5 bases and J by 0 bases, with 4 bases between them. The CDR3 DNA is TGTGCCAGCAGTCGCTACCAAGAGACCCAGTACTTC. As protein: CASSRYQETQYF.

Ten or more counts support this clonotype. V is TRBV20-1 and J is TRBJ1-3, with 7 positions matching TRBD1. The CDR3 length is 14 residues. Per germline, CDR1 DFQATT and CDR2 SNEGSKA (reference sequence). Trimming removed 5 bases from V and 1 base from J; junction bases left unmatched: 5. The CDR3 protein is CSALYRGSGNTIYF. CDR3 coding DNA: TGCAGTGCTCTATACAGGGGATCTGGAAACACCATATATTTT.

This clonotype was detected ten times or more. The chain employs TRBV5-6 and TRBJ1-2; D not certain. Germline V gives CDR1 SGHDT, CDR2 YYEEEE. The CDR3 is 11 residues long. Trimming removed 7 bases at V and 2 bases at J, with 6 bases between. The CDR3 spells CASSANYGYTF. CDR3 sequence (DNA): TGTGCCAGCTCAGCGAACTATGGCTACACCTTC.

This clonotype was seen repeatedly, ten times or more. This chain links TRBV29-1 with TRBJ1-2; no definite D call. CDR3 size: 11 residues. Per the germline V gene, CDR1 is SQVTM and CDR2 is ANQGSEA. Deletions cut 3 bases from V and 9 bases from J, with 11 bases between. CDR3 nucleotide sequence: TGCAGCGTTGAGGAGGTCGGATGCTACACCTTC. Its protein product is CSVEEVGCYTF.

This clonotype was detected many times. The chain joins TRBV2 to TRBJ2-3; 16 positions match TRBD2. CDR3 size: 21 residues. The V gene end was trimmed by 2 bases and the J gene end by 8 bases; junction bases not matched to a gene: 19. CDR1 SNHLY and CDR2 FYNNEI come from the germline V gene. The CDR3, as DNA: TGTGCCAGCAGTGAAAGGGGGACTAGCGGGAGGGCCATGAATTGGGCGGGTACGCAGTATTTT. This sequence encodes CASSERGTSGRAMNWAGTQYF.